A single sample gave rise to the 14 T cell receptor beta chains below, sequenced in a study of CD8+ T cells in alopecia areata. cDNA prepared by RNA extraction and subsequent reverse transcription served as the template for sequencing. Generated by immunoSEQ multiplex PCR, the TCRdb table keeps only in-frame clones and is missing some. The specimen has 200,000 to 300,000 clones, none found just once. The pooled cutaneous lymph node cells were sorted using several markers (CD4, CD8alpha, NKG2D, NKG2ACE and others). Sequencing used CD4+ T cells sorted from a lymph node. The receptors shown here come from a C3H/HeJ mouse with alopecia areata. These mice share the MHC haplotype H2-k.

Of note for this clone: Gene and germline names: mouse. Sequencing ends 4 residues short of the CDR3 end; the germline J gene provides the rest. The chain links TRBV5 to TRBJ2-4; TRBD2 might be the D (5 bases). CDR1 and CDR2 (germline): LGHNA, YNLKQL (reference sequence). CDR3 length: 16 amino acids. V dropped 0 bases and J dropped 0 bases, with 10 bases sitting between them. CDR3 DNA, as far as it was read: TGTGCCAGCAGCCAAGATGGCTGGGCTAGTCAAAAC. As protein: CASSQDGWASQN. The entire CDR3 protein reads CASSQDGWASQNTLYF.

To note about this clone: Gene names are mouse gene names. Read coverage stops 4 residues before the CDR3 terminus; the germline J gene supplies the remainder. This chain connects TRBV1 to TRBJ1-1; no firm D call. The CDR3 extends over 16 amino acids. Germline V gene sequence: CDR1 NSQYPW, CDR2 LRSPGD (reference sequence). The CDR3 is CTCSADRWGAGTEVFF. Incomplete CDR3 DNA: TGCACCTGCAGTGCAGATCGATGGGGTGCGGGGACA.

This clone was recorded a few times. Genes and germline are mouse. The CDR3 end is not reached by the read, which stops 4 residues before it; the germline J gene fills it in. V and J are TRBV17 and TRBJ2-5; 14 bases line up with TRBD2. Per the germline V gene, CDR1 is MNHDT and CDR2 is YYDKIL. V lost 5 bases, J lost 2 bases, and 6 bases stayed unmatched. The CDR3 loop spans 17 amino acids. The sequenced part of the CDR3 DNA is TGTGCTAGCAGTCGGGACTGGGGGGGCCGGGGCCAAGAC. Protein: CASSRDWGGRGQD. The CDR3 reads in full as CASSRDWGGRGQDTQYF.

This clone has a handful of counts. Any gene name here is a mouse gene name. The CDR3 DNA, read in part, is TGTGCCAGCAGTCTGGGCTCC. Protein sequence: CASSLGS. The whole CDR3 is CASSLGSDYTF. The chain joins TRBV19 to TRBJ1-2; no clear D gene. The read gets to within 4 residues of the CDR3 end, and the germline J gene fills in the rest. Trimming pared 4 bases from V and 4 bases from J, leaving 5 bases between. The CDR3 sequence is 11 residues long. From germline, CDR1 is FNHDT and CDR2 SITEND (reference sequence). Filled out from reference TRBV19 and TRBJ1-2, the complete variable domain reads GGIITQTPKFLIGQEGQKLTLKCQQNFNHDTMYWYRQDSGKGLRLIYYSITENDLQKGDLSEGYDASREKKSSFSLTVTSAQKNEMAVFLCASSLGSDYTFGSGTRLLVI.

Remarks on this clone: The gene names here belong to mouse. The sequenced fragment ends 4 residues before the CDR3 boundary, so the rest is inferred from the germline J gene. The J gene is TRBJ2-2, the V gene TRBV5, with TRBD2 identical over 7 bases. J gave up 2 bases and V 0 bases, and 3 bases lay outside the gene matches. Germline V gives CDR1 LGHNA, CDR2 YNLKQL (reference sequence). The CDR3 extends over 16 amino acids. CDR3 DNA (partial): TGTGCCAGCAGCCAAGATCCCTGGGGGAACACCGGG. It yields the protein CASSQDPWGNTG. The CDR3 in full is CASSQDPWGNTGQLYF.

For this clone: The gene names given are mouse names. The read stops 4 residues short of the end of the CDR3; the missing end is completed from the germline J gene. The rearrangement links TRBV13-2 to TRBJ1-1, with a weak D call TRBD1 (5 bases). From germline, CDR1 is NNHNN and CDR2 SYGAGS (reference sequence). The CDR3 is 14 residues long. The chain's CDR3 is CASGDRGEGEEVFF. The CDR3 DNA, read in part, is TGTGCCAGCGGTGATCGGGGGGAAGGGGAA.

This clone was counted only a few times. The gene names given are mouse names. The read terminates 4 residues before the CDR3 end, so the remaining end is supplied by the germline J gene. V and J are TRBV1 and TRBJ1-1, with D possibly being TRBD1 (5 bases). V dropped 1 base and J dropped 4 bases, with 10 bases sitting between them. Germline values: CDR1 NSQYPW, CDR2 LRSPGD (reference sequence). The CDR3 is 14 residues long. The CDR3 sequence: CTCSAGGASTEVFF. CDR3 DNA, as far as it was read: TGCACCTGCAGTGCAGGGGGCGCTTCCACA.

This clone occurred many times. Mouse names are used for the genes. The read stops 3 residues short of the end of the CDR3; the missing end is completed from the germline J gene. In the same sample, other DNA sequences code for this CDR3. The V and J genes are TRBV1 and TRBJ1-6, with 9 nucleotides matching TRBD1. TRBJ1-6 is marked as an open reading frame, function uncertain. CDR1 and CDR2 (germline): NSQYPW, LRSPGD (reference sequence). This CDR3 has 16 residues. V shed 0 bases, J shed 4 bases, and the junction held 1 base outside the gene matches. Partial CDR3 DNA: TGCACCTGCAGTGCAGATGGGACAGGGTATAATTCGCCC. This encodes CTCSADGTGYNSP. The entire CDR3 sequence reads CTCSADGTGYNSPLYF.

In this sample, this clone turned up a few times. Genes and germline are mouse. Read coverage stops 3 residues before the CDR3 terminus; the germline J gene supplies the remainder. The rearrangement joins TRBV19 to TRBJ1-6, with 9 positions matching TRBD1. TRBJ1-6 is noted as an ORF with a role that remains uncertain. J was trimmed by 7 bases and V by 3 bases; bases with no gene match: 5. CDR3 size: 15 residues. Germline V gene data show CDR1 as FNHDT and CDR2 as SITEND (reference sequence). Here the CDR3 reads CASSTPGQGNSPLYF. The covered CDR3 bases are TGTGCCAGCAGTACACCGGGACAGGGCAATTCGCCC.

As for this clone: Any gene name here is a mouse gene name. The read comes to an end 3 residues before the CDR3 does, leaving the germline J gene to fill in the end. The rearrangement joins TRBV17 to TRBJ1-6; perhaps TRBD1 as D (6 bases). TRBJ1-6 is identified as an open reading frame with a role that is uncertain. Trimming took off 7 bases at V and 7 bases at J, with 14 bases between the two ends. From germline, CDR1 is MNHDT and CDR2 YYDKIL. The CDR3 is 14 residues long. The CDR3: CASNKQGGNSPLYF. The part of the CDR3 DNA that was read is TGTGCTAGCAACAAACAGGGAGGAAATTCGCCC.

The sample holds a few counts of this clone. Gene and germline names: mouse. The read is 4 residues too short to cover the CDR3 end, so that end is filled in from the germline J gene. V is TRBV13-1 and J is TRBJ2-3; 12 bases align to TRBD2. The germline CDR1 and CDR2 sequences are NSHNY and SYGAGN. The CDR3 loop spans 16 amino acids. J was trimmed by 1 base and V by 4 bases; bases with no gene match: 4. CDR3 DNA (partial): TGTGCCAGCAGTCGACTGGGGGGGCTGGGTGCAGAA. This translates into CASSRLGGLGAE. The CDR3 as a whole reads CASSRLGGLGAETLYF.

This clone was counted between two and nine times. Gene names are mouse gene names. Other DNA sequences within the sample encode an identical CDR3. The covered CDR3 bases are TGTGCCAGCAGTATCGGGACAGGGAAGGAC. Residues: CASSIGTGKD. In full, the CDR3 reads CASSIGTGKDTQYF. V and J are TRBV19 and TRBJ2-5, with 9 nucleotides matching TRBD1. Read coverage stops 4 residues before the CDR3 terminus; the germline J gene supplies the remainder. Germline values: CDR1 FNHDT, CDR2 SITEND (reference sequence). The CDR3 loop spans 14 amino acids.

In its sample, this clone was seen a few times. Any gene name here is a mouse gene name. The read terminates 4 residues before the CDR3 end, so the remaining end is supplied by the germline J gene. The chain is built from TRBV19 and TRBJ1-1; a possible D gene is TRBD1 (6 bases). The CDR3 runs 13 residues. Germline-derived CDR1 and CDR2 are FNHDT and SITEND (reference sequence). Deletions cut 6 bases from V and 1 base from J, with 10 bases between. CDR3: CASTSGQNTEVFF. CDR3 bases read: TGTGCCAGCACCTCGGGACAAAACACA. Drawing the rest from reference TRBV19 and TRBJ1-1, the complete variable domain is GGIITQTPKFLIGQEGQKLTLKCQQNFNHDTMYWYRQDSGKGLRLIYYSITENDLQKGDLSEGYDASREKKSSFSLTVTSAQKNEMAVFLCASTSGQNTEVFFGKGTRLTVV.

At least ten counts were recorded for this clone. Gene names and germline refer to mouse. The read finishes 4 residues shy of the CDR3 end, and the germline J gene is used to complete it. The chain is built from TRBV5 and TRBJ2-7; 9 bases are shared with TRBD1. The CDR3 is 13 amino acids. The germline V gene has CDR1 LGHNA and CDR2 YNLKQL (reference sequence). The sequenced part of the CDR3 DNA is TGTGCCAGCAGCCAAGGGACAGGGGAT. This codes for CASSQGTGD. The CDR3 in its entirety is CASSQGTGDEQYF.